This record looks at one TCR beta chain sequence and its context. The germline gives CDR1 ENHRY, CDR2 SYGVKD. The CDR3 is made up of 15 amino acids. Trimming left V 7 bases short and J 4 bases short, with 18 bases between. These data are taken from a study of blood T cell repertoires in COVID-19. As for the study in general: The origin of the acute and convalescent COVID-19 samples was the United States, Italy and Spain. PBMCs, B-cell-depleted T cells, or T cells were the source of the cDNA or gDNA that made up the material.

Per the authors' pipeline: Cell counts per sample came from amplifying reference gene primers. TCRdb keeps only in-frame clones here, not all; method: immunoSEQ multiplex PCR. The V and J calls and clone size are taken from that table; D and trimming were inferred from the DNA. The data hold around 700,000 clones, with over 80% observed a single time. The V and J genes are TRBV10-3 and TRBJ2-3, with D maybe TRBD1 (6 bases). Input material: peripheral blood. This receptor was obtained from a woman under 30 with acute or convalescent COVID-19. This CDR3 reads CAIMTTGQLSDTQYF. The DNA for the CDR3 is TGTGCCATCATGACAACGGGACAATTATCAGATACGCAGTATTTT.